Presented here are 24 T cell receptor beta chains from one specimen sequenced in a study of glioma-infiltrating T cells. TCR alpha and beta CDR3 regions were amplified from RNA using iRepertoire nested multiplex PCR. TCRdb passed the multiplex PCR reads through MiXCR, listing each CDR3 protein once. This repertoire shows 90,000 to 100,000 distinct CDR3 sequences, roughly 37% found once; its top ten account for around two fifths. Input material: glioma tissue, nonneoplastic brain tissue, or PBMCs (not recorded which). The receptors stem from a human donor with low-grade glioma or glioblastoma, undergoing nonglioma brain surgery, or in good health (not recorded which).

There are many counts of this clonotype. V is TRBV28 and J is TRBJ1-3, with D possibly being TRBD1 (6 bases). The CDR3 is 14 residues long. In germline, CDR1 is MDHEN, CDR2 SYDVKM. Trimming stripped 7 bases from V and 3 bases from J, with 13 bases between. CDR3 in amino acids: CASIEGGNGNTIYF. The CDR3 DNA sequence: TGTGCCAGCATAGAGGGGGGAAATGGAAACACCATATATTTT.

The CDR3 DNA follows: TGCAGTGCAGGACTAGCGGGGTACTACGAGCAGTACTTC. Its protein product is CSAGLAGYYEQYF. The chain is built from TRBV20-1 and TRBJ2-7, with 12 nucleotides matching TRBD2. Trimming at V came to 6 bases and at J to 3 bases, leaving 3 bases not matched to a gene. Germline loops: CDR1 DFQATT, CDR2 SNEGSKA (reference sequence). The CDR3 spans 13 residues.

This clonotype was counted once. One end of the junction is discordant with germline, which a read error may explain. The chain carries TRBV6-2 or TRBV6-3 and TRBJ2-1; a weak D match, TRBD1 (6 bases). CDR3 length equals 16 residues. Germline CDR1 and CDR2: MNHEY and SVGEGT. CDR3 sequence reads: CASRHRTGSSYNEQFF. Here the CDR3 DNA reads TGTGCCAGCAGGCACCGTACAGGGAGCTCCTACAATGAACAGTTCTTC.

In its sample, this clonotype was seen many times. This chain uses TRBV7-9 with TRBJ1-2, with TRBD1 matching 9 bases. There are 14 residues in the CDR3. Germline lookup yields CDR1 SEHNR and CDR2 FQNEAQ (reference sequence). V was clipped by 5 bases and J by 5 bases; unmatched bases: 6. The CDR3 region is CASSRGTGIYGYTF. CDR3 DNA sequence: TGTGCCAGCAGCCGCGGGACAGGGATTTATGGCTACACCTTC.

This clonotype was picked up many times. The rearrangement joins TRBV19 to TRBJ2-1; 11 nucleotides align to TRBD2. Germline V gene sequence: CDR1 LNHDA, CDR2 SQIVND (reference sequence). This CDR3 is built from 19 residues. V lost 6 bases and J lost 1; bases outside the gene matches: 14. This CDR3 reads CASSHGLAGGPTSYNEQFF. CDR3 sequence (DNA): TGTGCCAGTAGCCATGGGCTAGCGGGAGGTCCGACGTCCTACAATGAGCAGTTCTTC.

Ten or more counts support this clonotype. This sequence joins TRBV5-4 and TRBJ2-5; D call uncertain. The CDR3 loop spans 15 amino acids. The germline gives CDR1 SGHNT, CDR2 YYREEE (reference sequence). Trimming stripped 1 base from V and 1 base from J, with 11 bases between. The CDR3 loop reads CASSLRLRTQETQYF. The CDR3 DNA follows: TGTGCCAGCAGCTTGAGGTTGCGGACCCAAGAGACCCAGTACTTC.

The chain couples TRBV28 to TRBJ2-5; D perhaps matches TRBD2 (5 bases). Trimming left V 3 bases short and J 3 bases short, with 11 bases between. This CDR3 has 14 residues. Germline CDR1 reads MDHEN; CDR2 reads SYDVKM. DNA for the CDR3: TGTGCCAGCAGTTTGAGGGAACAGAAAGAGACCCAGTACTTC. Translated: CASSLREQKETQYF.

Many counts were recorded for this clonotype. The CDR3 sequence: CATSDFKQSNTGELFF. As DNA, the CDR3 is TGTGCCACCAGTGATTTCAAGCAGAGCAACACCGGGGAGCTGTTTTTT. The rearrangement uses TRBV24-1 and TRBJ2-2; D is ambiguous. V lost 1 base and J lost 2, with 10 bases in between. The CDR3 has 16 amino acids. Germline V lookup: CDR1 KGHDR, CDR2 SFDVKD.

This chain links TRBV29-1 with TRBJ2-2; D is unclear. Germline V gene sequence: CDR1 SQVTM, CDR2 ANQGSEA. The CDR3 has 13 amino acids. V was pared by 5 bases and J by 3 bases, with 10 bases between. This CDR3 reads CSVSPVDTGELFF. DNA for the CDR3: TGCAGCGTTTCACCAGTCGACACCGGGGAGCTGTTTTTT.

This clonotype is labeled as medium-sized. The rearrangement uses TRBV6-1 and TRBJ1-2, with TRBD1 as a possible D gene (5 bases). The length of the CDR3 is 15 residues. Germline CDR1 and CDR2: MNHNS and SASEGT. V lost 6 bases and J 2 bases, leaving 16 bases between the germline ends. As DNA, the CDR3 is TGTGCCAGCAGGAACCCGGGGGACTGGAACTATGGCTACACCTTC. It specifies CASRNPGDWNYGYTF.

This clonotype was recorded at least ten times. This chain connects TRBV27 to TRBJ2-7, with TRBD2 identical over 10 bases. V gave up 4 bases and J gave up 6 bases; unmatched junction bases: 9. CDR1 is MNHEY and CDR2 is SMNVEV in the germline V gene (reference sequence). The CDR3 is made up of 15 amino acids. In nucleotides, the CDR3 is TGTGCCAGCAGTTCCAGAAGCGGGGGGGAGATCGAGCAGTACTTC. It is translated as CASSSRSGGEIEQYF.

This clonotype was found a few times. The CDR3 is CASSGNHNSPLHF. The DNA for the CDR3 is TGTGCCAGCAGCGGAAACCATAATTCACCCCTCCACTTT. The V gene is TRBV9, the J gene TRBJ1-6; D gene unclear. The V end lost 3 bases, the J end lost 5 bases, and 6 bases lay between the germline ends. This CDR3 comprises 13 residues. Germline assignment: CDR1 SGDLS and CDR2 YYNGEE.

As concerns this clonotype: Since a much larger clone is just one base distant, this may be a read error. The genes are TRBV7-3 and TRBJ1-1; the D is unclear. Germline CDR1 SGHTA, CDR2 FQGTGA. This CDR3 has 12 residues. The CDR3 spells CASRDKNTEALF. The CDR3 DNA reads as TGTGCCAGCAGAGACAAGAACACTGAAGCTCTCTTT.

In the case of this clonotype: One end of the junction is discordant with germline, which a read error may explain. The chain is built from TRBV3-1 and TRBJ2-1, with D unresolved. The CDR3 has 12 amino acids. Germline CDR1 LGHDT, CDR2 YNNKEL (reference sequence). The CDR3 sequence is CASTQDLGRLSF. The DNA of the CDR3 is TGTGCCAGCACCCAAGATTTGGGTCGGCTGTCCTTC.

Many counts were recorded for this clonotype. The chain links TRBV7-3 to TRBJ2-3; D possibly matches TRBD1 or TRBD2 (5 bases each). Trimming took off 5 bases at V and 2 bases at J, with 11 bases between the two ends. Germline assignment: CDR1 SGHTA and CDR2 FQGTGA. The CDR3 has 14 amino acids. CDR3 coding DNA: TGTGCCAGCAGCACCGGGACCTTCACAGATACGCAGTATTTT. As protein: CASSTGTFTDTQYF.

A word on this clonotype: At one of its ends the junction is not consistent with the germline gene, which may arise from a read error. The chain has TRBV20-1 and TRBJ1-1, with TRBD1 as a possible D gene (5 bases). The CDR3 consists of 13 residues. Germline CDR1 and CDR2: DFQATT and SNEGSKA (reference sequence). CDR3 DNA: TGCAGTGCTAGTCTCGGGGCACCATCTGAAGCTCTCTTT. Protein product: CSASLGAPSEALF.

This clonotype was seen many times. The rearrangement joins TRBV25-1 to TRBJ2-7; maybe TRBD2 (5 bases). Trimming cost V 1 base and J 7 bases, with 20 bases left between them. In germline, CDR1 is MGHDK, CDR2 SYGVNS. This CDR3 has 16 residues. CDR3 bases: TGTGCCAGCAGTGAATCCGATCTAGCTCCGGCGCAAGAGCAGTACTTC. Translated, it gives CASSESDLAPAQEQYF.

The CDR3 DNA reads as TGTGCCAGTAGCCCTTACTCAGGGGGGGGCACAGATACGCAGTATTTT. Translation gives CASSPYSGGGTDTQYF. This chain joins TRBV19 and TRBJ2-3; either TRBD1 or TRBD2 may fit D (7 bases each). Trimming cost V 6 bases and J 1 base, with 17 bases left between them. This CDR3 has 16 residues. Per the germline V gene, CDR1 is LNHDA and CDR2 is SQIVND (reference sequence).

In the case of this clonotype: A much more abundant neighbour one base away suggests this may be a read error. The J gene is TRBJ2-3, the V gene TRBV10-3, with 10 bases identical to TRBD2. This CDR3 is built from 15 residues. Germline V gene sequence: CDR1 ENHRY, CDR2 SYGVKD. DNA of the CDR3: TGTGCCATCAGTACGCCTAGCGGGGGCACAGATACGCAGTGTTTT. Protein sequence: CAISTPSGGTDTQCF.

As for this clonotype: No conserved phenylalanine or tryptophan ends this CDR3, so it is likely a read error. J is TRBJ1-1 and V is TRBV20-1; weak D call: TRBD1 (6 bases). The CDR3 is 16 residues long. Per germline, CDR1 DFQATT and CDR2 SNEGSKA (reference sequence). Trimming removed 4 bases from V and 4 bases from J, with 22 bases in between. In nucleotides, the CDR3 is TGCAGTGCTATGGAACTACCGGGGGGCGAGTTCACTGAAGCTTTCTTA. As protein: CSAMELPGGEFTEAFL.

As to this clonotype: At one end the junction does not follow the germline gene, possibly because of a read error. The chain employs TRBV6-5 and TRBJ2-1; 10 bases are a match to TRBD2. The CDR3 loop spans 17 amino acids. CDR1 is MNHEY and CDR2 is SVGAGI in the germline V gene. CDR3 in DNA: TGTGCCAGCAGTTCCAGGGCTAGCGGGAGCACCTACAATGAGCGGTTCTTC. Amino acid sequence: CASSSRASGSTYNERFF.

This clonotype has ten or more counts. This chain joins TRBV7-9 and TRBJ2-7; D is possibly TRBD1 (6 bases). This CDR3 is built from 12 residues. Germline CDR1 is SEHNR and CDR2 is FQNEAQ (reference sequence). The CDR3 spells CAAAGESYEQYF. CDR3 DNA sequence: TGTGCTGCGGCAGGGGAATCCTACGAGCAGTACTTC. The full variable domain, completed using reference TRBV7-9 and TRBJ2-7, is DTGVSQNPRHKITKRGQNVTFRCDPISEHNRLYWYRQTLGQGPEFLTYFQNEAQLEKSRLLSDRFSAERPKGSFSTLEIQRTEQGDSAMYLCAAAGESYEQYFGPGTRLTVT.

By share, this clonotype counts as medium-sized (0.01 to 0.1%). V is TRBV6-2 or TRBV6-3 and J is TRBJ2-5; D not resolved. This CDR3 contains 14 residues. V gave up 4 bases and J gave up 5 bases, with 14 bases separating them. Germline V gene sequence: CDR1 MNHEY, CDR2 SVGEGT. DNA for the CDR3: TGTGCCAGCAGTTTCGGGCAAATACGTGAGACCCAGTACTTC. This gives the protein CASSFGQIRETQYF.

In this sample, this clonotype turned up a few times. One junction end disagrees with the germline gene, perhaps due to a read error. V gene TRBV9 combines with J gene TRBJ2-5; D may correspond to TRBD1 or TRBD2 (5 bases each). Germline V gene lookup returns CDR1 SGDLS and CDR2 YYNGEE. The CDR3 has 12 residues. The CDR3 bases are TGTGCCAGCAGCGCCTCGGGAAGGGGCCTAGAATTC. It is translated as CASSASGRGLEF.